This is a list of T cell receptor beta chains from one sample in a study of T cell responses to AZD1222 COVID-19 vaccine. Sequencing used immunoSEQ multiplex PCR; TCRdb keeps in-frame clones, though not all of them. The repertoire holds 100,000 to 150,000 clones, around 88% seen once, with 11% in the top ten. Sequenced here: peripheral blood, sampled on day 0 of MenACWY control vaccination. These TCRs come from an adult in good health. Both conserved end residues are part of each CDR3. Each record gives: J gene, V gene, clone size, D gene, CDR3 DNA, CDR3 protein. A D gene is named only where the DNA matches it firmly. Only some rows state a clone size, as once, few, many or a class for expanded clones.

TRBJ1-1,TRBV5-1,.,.,TGCGCCAGCAGCTTGACAGGATTGAACACTGAAGCTTTCTTT,CASSLTGLNTEAFF
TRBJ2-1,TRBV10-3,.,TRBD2,TGTGCCATCGGGGCTGGGCTAGCGGGTCTTGGGCGGGATGAGCAGTTCTTC,CAIGAGLAGLGRDEQFF
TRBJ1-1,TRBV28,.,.,TGTGCCAGCAGTTTATCTGGACAACCGAACACTGAAGCTTTCTTT,CASSLSGQPNTEAFF
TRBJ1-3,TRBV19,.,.,TGTGCCAGTAGGAGGGGAGACTCTGGAAACACCATATATTTT,CASRRGDSGNTIYF
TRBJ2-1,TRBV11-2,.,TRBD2,TGTGCCAGCACCGGGGCCGGGACTAGGGTCCGAGGTGAGCAGTTCTTC,CASTGAGTRVRGEQFF
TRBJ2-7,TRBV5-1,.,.,TGCGCCAGCAGCCCCAAGACAGGTTCTTACGAGCAGTACTTC,CASSPKTGSYEQYF
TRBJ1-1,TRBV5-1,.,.,TGCGCCAGCAGCTTGAATAGTGCGGACACTGAAGCTTTCTTT,CASSLNSADTEAFF
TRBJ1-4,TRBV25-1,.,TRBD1,TGTGCCAGCAGTGCCGGGACAGGGGAAGATGAAAAACTGTTTTTT,CASSAGTGEDEKLFF
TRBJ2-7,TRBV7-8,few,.,TGTGCCAGCAGCTTATGGGGAAGCTCCTACGAGCAGTACTTC,CASSLWGSSYEQYF
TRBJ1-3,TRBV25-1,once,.,TGTGCCAGCAGTTCGGACCAACATGTACCTGGAAACACCATATATTTT,CASSSDQHVPGNTIYF
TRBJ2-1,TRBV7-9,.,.,TGTGCCAGCAGCTTAGGGGTACAACAGGGCGATGAGCAGTTCTTC,CASSLGVQQGDEQFF
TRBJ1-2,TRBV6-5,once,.,TGTGCCAGCACCTGGGACACTAACTATGGCTACACCTTC,CASTWDTNYGYTF
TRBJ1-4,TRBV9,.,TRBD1,TGTGCCAGCGACAGGGAGGGTAATAACGAAAAACTGTTTTTT,CASDREGNNEKLFF
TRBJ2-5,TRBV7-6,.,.,TGTGCCAGCAGCTTGACAGCCGAAGAGACCCAGTACTTC,CASSLTAEETQYF
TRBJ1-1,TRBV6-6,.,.,TGTGCCAGCATTGGGTGGTCTGGGCTCACTGAAGCTTTCTTT,CASIGWSGLTEAFF
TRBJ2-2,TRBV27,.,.,TGTGCCAGCAGGACAGTCGGACGGGAGCTGTTTTTT,CASRTVGRELFF
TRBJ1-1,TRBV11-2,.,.,TGTGCCAGCAGCTTAGGTACTGAAGCTTTCTTT,CASSLGTEAFF
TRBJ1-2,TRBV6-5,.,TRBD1,TGTGCCAGCGGGACAGACTATGGCTACACCTTC,CASGTDYGYTF
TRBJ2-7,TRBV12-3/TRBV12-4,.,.,TGTGCCAGCAGTTTAGGGAAGGAGTACGAGCAGTACTTC,CASSLGKEYEQYF
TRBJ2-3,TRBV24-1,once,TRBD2,TGTGCCACCAGTGATCCTGCATTAGCGGGCAGGGGCACAGATACGCAGTATTTT,CATSDPALAGRGTDTQYF
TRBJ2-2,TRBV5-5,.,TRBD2,TGTGCCAGCAGCATGCTAGCGGGTGAGGCCGGGGAGCTGTTTTTT,CASSMLAGEAGELFF
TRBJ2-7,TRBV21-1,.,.,TGTGCCAGCTGGTACAGCCACGAGCAGTACTTC,CASWYSHEQYF
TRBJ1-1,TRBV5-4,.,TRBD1,TGTGCCAGCAGCTTCCCGGGACAGGGGGCACGAAGGACTGAAGCTTTCTTT,CASSFPGQGARRTEAFF
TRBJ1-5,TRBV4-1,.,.,TGCGCCAGCAGCCAAGATCGCACGCCCTTCACGCCCCAGCATTTT,CASSQDRTPFTPQHF
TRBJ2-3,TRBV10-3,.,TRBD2,TGTGCCATCAGTGAGTCCATAGCGGGAGGGACCACAGATACGCAGTATTTT,CAISESIAGGTTDTQYF
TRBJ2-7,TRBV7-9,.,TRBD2,TGTGCCAGCAGCTTAGTTGCGAGCGGGAGATATGAGCAGTACTTC,CASSLVASGRYEQYF
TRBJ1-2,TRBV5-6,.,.,TGTGCCAGCAGCTTGAAGGACAGAGACTATGGCTACACCTTC,CASSLKDRDYGYTF
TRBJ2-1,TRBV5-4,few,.,TGTGCCAGCAGCTTCTACCAGAGCTCCTACAATGAGCAGTTCTTC,CASSFYQSSYNEQFF
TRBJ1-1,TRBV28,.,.,TGTGCCAGCAGTTGGGGAGCTGAAGCTTTCTTT,CASSWGAEAFF
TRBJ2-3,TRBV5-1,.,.,TGCGCCAGCGGGCCCGAGGGGGTTTCGACGGATTTT,CASGPEGVSTDF
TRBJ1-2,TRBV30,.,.,TGTGCCTGGAGTGTAGCCTTAGGGGGGGGCTACACCTTC,CAWSVALGGGYTF
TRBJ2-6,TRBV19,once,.,TGTGCCAGTAGGAAGGGGGGGGCCAACGTCCTGACTTTC,CASRKGGANVLTF
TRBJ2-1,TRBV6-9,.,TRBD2,TGTGCCAGCAGTTATTCTTTGGCGGGAGGGGGATACAATGAGCAGTTCTTC,CASSYSLAGGGYNEQFF
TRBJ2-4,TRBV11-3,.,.,TGTGCCAGCAGCTTAGATCCAAGCGGTGGAGGGAGGTACAACATTCAGTACTTC,CASSLDPSGGGRYNIQYF
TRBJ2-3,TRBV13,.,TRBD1,TGTGCCACCAAACAGGGGAGCACAGATACGCAGTATTTT,CATKQGSTDTQYF
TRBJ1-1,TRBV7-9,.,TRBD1,TGTGCCAGCAGCCAACAGGGGGCCCTGAACACTGAAGCTTTCTTT,CASSQQGALNTEAFF
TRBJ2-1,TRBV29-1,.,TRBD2,TGCAGCGTGCTAGAGCGGGAGGGCTACAATGAGCAGTTCTTC,CSVLEREGYNEQFF
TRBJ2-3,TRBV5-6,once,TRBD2,TGTGCCAGCAGCTTCCGGGGGGAAGATACGCAGTATTTT,CASSFRGEDTQYF
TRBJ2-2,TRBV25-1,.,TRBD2,TGTGCCAGCAGTGCCAGCGGGAGGGACACCGGGGAGCTGTTTTTT,CASSASGRDTGELFF